This TCR beta chain was identified during a study of tissue T cells after allogeneic stem cell transplantation. Findings and caveats of the study: Sampling depth was limited, and the cohort was small and clinically varied. Motif-based clustering found tissue-specific repertoire signatures shared across patients, though few clones were shared. Only a limited share of tissue TCRs appeared in blood or spleen.

The CDR3 is 13 amino acids. Germline CDR1 and CDR2: LGHNA and YSYQKL. Trimming left V 3 bases short and J 1 base short, with 5 bases between. Time point noted: mouse harvest day 7 after allogeneic transplant. Mouse grafts combined 10^7 T-cell-depleted bone marrow cells with 10^6 splenic CD5+ T cells. Mice had MHC-mismatched B6 into BALB/c GVHD, sampled day 7 or 14. Assay used: immunoSEQ multiplex PCR; TCRdb lists only in-frame clones, some missing. This sample has 7,500 to 9,000 clones, with over 40% found just once. As concerns this clone: The antigen remains undetermined. The gene names here belong to mouse. The DNA ends 1 residue before the CDR3 does, and the rest of the CDR3 is filled in from the germline J gene.

V usage is TRBV2 and J usage is TRBJ2-3; D may be TRBD1 or TRBD2 (5 bases each). The source is a female BALB/c mouse given C57BL/6 T cells with graft-versus-host disease after an allogeneic hematopoietic cell transplant. The material sequenced was gut tissue. The CDR3 loop is CASSQGGAETLYF. The sequenced CDR3 bases are TGTGCCAGCAGCCAGGGGGGTGCAGAAACGCTGTAT.